This T cell receptor beta chain appears in the sequencing data of a study of T cell responses to AZD1222 COVID-19 vaccine. The assay was immunoSEQ multiplex PCR, and TCRdb's table has in-frame clones only and misses some. The sample includes 110,000 or so clones, roughly 88% of them seen just once. Study results and caveats: White British ancestry dominated among donors, who included more females, and clonal diversity was possibly underestimated.

The CDR3 covers 12 residues. V was pared by 5 bases and J by 2 bases, with 6 bases between. CDR1 is LNHDA, CDR2 SQIVND, per germline (reference sequence). In regard to this clone: The antigen remains undetermined.

This receptor was taken from an adult who received the AZD1222 COVID-19 vaccine. The specimen was peripheral blood, collected 28 days after the second AZD1222 dose. This rearrangement joins TRBV19 to TRBJ1-1, with D unclear. The CDR3: CASSPLNTEAFF. The DNA for the CDR3 is TGTGCCAGTAGTCCACTAAACACTGAAGCTTTCTTT.